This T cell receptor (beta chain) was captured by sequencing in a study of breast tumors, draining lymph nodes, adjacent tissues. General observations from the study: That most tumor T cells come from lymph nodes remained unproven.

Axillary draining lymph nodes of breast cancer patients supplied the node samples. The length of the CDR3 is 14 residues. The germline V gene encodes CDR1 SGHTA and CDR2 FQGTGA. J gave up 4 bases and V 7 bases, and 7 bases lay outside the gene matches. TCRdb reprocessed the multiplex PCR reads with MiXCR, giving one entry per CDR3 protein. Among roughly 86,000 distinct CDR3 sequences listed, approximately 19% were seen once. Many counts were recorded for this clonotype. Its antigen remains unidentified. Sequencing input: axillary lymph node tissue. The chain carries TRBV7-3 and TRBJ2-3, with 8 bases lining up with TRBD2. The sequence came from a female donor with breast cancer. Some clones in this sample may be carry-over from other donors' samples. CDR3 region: CASTPSGLSDTQYF. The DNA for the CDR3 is TGTGCCAGCACTCCTAGCGGGCTATCAGATACGCAGTATTTT. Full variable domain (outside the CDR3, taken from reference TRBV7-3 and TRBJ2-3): GAGVSQTPSNKVTEKGKYVELRCDPISGHTALYWYRQSLGQGPEFLIYFQGTGAADDSGLPNDRFFAVRPEGSVSTLKIQRTERGDSAVYLCASTPSGLSDTQYFGPGTRLTVL.